This is a list of T cell receptor beta chains from one sample in a study of T cells after yellow fever vaccination. From the 5' RACE reads, TCRdb called clonotypes with MiXCR, one entry per CDR3 protein. The sample includes about 4,500 distinct CDR3 sequences, 7.8% of them seen just once. Sequences were derived from PBMCs, either bulk or a sorted T-cell subset (CD4+, CD8+, memory, or dextramer-sorted; not recorded which), sampled around 45 days after the first yellow fever vaccination. The receptors originated from a man aged 18 to 30 who received the YFV17D yellow fever vaccine. The CDR3 runs from the conserved cysteine through the conserved F or W. The order of the fields is CDR3 length, J gene, V gene, clone size, D gene, CDR3 protein, CDR3 DNA. A D gene is named only where the DNA matches it firmly. Rows give clone size only sometimes, using once, few, many, or a class for an expanded clone.

14	TRBJ2-2	TRBV10-3	many	NA	CAISGLGSPGELFF	TGTGCCATCAGTGGACTCGGGAGCCCCGGGGAGCTGTTTTTT
17	TRBJ2-2	TRBV7-7	many	TRBD1	CASSLYPKTGGTGELFF	TGTGCCAGCAGCTTATACCCTAAAACAGGGGGGACCGGGGAGCTGTTTTTT
13	TRBJ2-7	TRBV10-3	many	TRBD1	CAISPGTDYEQYF	TGTGCCATCAGCCCCGGGACAGACTACGAGCAGTACTTC
17	TRBJ1-1	TRBV12-3/TRBV12-4	many	TRBD1	CASSSLKTGSLVTEAFF	TGTGCCAGCAGTTCACTCAAGACAGGGTCCTTAGTCACTGAAGCTTTCTTT
12	TRBJ2-7	TRBV19	many	NA	CASSRGMDEQYF	TGTGCCAGTAGCCGCGGGATGGACGAGCAGTACTTC
15	TRBJ1-2	TRBV9	medium-sized	TRBD1	CASSDRDRTNYGYTF	TGTGCCAGCAGCGACCGGGACAGGACTAACTATGGCTACACCTTC
15	TRBJ2-3	TRBV5-1	many	NA	CASSLAGPTTDTQYF	TGCGCCAGCAGCTTGGCCGGGCCGACCACCGATACGCAGTATTTT
13	TRBJ2-5	TRBV7-7	many	NA	CASSGTPQETQYF	TGTGCCAGCAGCGGGACCCCCCAAGAGACCCAGTACTTC
17	TRBJ2-1	TRBV7-9	many	TRBD2	CASSLGTGTSGGLEQFF	TGTGCCAGCAGCTTAGGAACCGGGACTAGCGGGGGTCTCGAGCAGTTCTTC
13	TRBJ2-5	TRBV6-2/TRBV6-3	medium-sized	NA	CASGRLRQETQYF	TGTGCCAGCGGCAGGCTGAGACAAGAGACCCAGTACTTC
14	TRBJ2-7	TRBV12-3/TRBV12-4	many	NA	CASSLTSASYEQYF	TGTGCCAGCAGTTTGACTTCCGCCTCCTACGAGCAGTACTTC
15	TRBJ2-1	TRBV6-1	many	TRBD2	CASSPLAGHYNEQFF	TGTGCCAGCAGCCCTCTAGCGGGGCACTACAATGAGCAGTTCTTC
15	TRBJ2-1	TRBV7-9	many	TRBD2	CASSGPAAGDNEQFF	TGTGCCAGCAGCGGGCCCGCAGCGGGGGACAATGAGCAGTTCTTC
14	TRBJ1-5	TRBV20-1	many	NA	CSASPGASNQPQHF	TGCAGTGCTAGTCCGGGGGCCAGCAATCAGCCCCAGCATTTT
14	TRBJ2-1	TRBV7-9	NA	NA	CAMGPEVRHNEQFF	TGTGCCATGGGCCCCGAGGTACGGCACAATGAGCAGTTCTTC
17	TRBJ2-2	TRBV3-1	medium-sized	NA	CASSQVLVGPNTGELFF	TGTGCCAGCAGCCAAGTATTGGTCGGGCCAAACACCGGGGAGCTGTTTTTT
17	TRBJ2-1	TRBV10-3	many	TRBD2	CAISDGTSGSSYNEQFF	TGTGCCATCAGTGATGGGACTAGTGGTAGCTCCTACAATGAGCAGTTCTTC
12	TRBJ1-1	TRBV12-5	many	NA	CASGFGATEAFF	TGTGCTAGTGGTTTTGGGGCTACTGAAGCTTTCTTT
16	TRBJ2-1	TRBV19	many	NA	CASSMVGDPNTNEQFF	TGTGCCAGTAGTATGGTAGGGGATCCCAATACGAATGAGCAGTTCTTC
11	TRBJ2-1	TRBV7-9	many	NA	CASSLGTEQFF	TGTGCCAGCAGCTTGGGGACAGAGCAGTTCTTC
14	TRBJ1-2	TRBV4-1	NA	NA	CASSHGAGALGYTF	TGCGCCAGCAGCCACGGGGCGGGGGCACTTGGCTACACCTTC
14	TRBJ2-1	TRBV4-2	NA	NA	CARSPGGQHNEQFF	TGTGCCAGGAGCCCCGGGGGACAGCACAATGAGCAGTTCTTC
13	TRBJ2-2	TRBV20-1	many	TRBD1	CSADRVDTGELFF	TGCAGTGCTGACAGGGTAGACACCGGGGAGCTGTTTTTT
13	TRBJ1-5	TRBV30	many	NA	CAWNGGRGQPQHF	TGTGCCTGGAACGGGGGGCGGGGACAGCCCCAGCATTTT
18	TRBJ2-5	TRBV4-3	many	TRBD2	CASSRGTSGGSRQETQYF	TGCGCCAGCAGCCGCGGGACTAGCGGGGGGTCACGCCAAGAGACCCAGTACTTC
13	TRBJ2-7	TRBV12-3/TRBV12-4	NA	NA	CASSYWMPYEQYF	TGTGCCAGCAGTTATTGGATGCCCTACGAGCAGTACTTC
15	TRBJ2-3	TRBV10-1	many	NA	CASSDYVDSTDTQYF	TGCGCCAGCAGTGACTACGTGGATAGCACAGATACGCAGTATTTT
14	TRBJ2-5	TRBV5-4	many	TRBD1	CASKVQGYQETQYF	TGTGCCAGCAAGGTACAGGGGTATCAAGAGACCCAGTACTTC
13	TRBJ1-2	TRBV6-5	many	NA	CASSNGIPYGYTF	TGTGCCAGCAGCAACGGTATCCCCTATGGCTACACCTTC
15	TRBJ2-1	TRBV6-5	many	NA	CASNLQGSFSNEQFF	TGTGCCAGCAATTTACAGGGATCTTTTTCGAATGAGCAGTTCTTC
15	TRBJ2-5	TRBV9	many	NA	CASSVEGRGPETQYF	TGTGCCAGCAGCGTAGAGGGGAGGGGGCCTGAGACCCAGTACTTC
13	TRBJ2-7	TRBV7-3	NA	NA	CASSIWMPYEQYF	TGTGCCAGCAGCATATGGATGCCCTACGAGCAGTACTTC
14	TRBJ2-2	TRBV7-2	NA	NA	CASSLAGNTGELFF	TGTGCCAGCAGCTTAGCTGGGAACACCGGGGAGCTGTTTTTT
16	TRBJ2-1	TRBV5-1	many	TRBD1	CASSLVRGQPYNEQFF	TGCGCCAGCAGCTTGGTCAGGGGGCAACCCTACAATGAGCAGTTCTTC
14	TRBJ2-1	TRBV25-1	NA	NA	CAIGPGGLHNEQFF	TGTGCCATCGGCCCCGGGGGCCTGCACAATGAGCAGTTCTTC
9	TRBJ1-1	TRBV20-1	many	NA	CSASLGAFF	TGCAGTGCTAGTCTCGGAGCTTTCTTT
14	TRBJ2-2	TRBV6-5	many	NA	CASSYAPAGRELFF	TGTGCCAGCAGTTACGCCCCGGCGGGACGGGAGCTGTTTTTT
16	TRBJ1-5	TRBV5-6	many	NA	CASSPHPGVSNQPQHF	TGTGCCAGCAGCCCACACCCGGGGGTTAGCAATCAGCCCCAGCATTTT
11	TRBJ1-1	TRBV20-1	many	NA	CSARGTDEAFF	TGCAGTGCTAGAGGGACAGACGAAGCTTTCTTT
17	TRBJ2-3	TRBV4-1	medium-sized	NA	CASSQDRTALRTDTQYF	TGCGCCAGCAGCCAAGATAGGACGGCCCTTCGTACAGATACGCAGTATTTT
15	TRBJ2-1	TRBV12-5	many	TRBD2	CASTAFLAGAYEQFF	TGTGCTAGCACCGCGTTTCTAGCGGGGGCCTATGAGCAGTTCTTC
16	TRBJ2-5	TRBV10-3	many	NA	CAISDWEPPLRETQYF	TGTGCCATCAGTGATTGGGAGCCTCCCTTAAGGGAGACCCAGTACTTC
13	TRBJ1-5	TRBV27	many	NA	CASSSSAYQPQHF	TGTGCCAGCAGTTCATCGGCGTATCAGCCCCAGCATTTT
15	TRBJ2-1	TRBV4-3	many	NA	CASSQDYPLPNEQFF	TGCGCCAGCAGCCAAGATTATCCCTTACCGAATGAGCAGTTCTTC
13	TRBJ1-6	TRBV4-1	many	NA	CASSSGPDSPLHF	TGCGCCAGCAGCAGCGGTCCAGACTCACCCCTCCACTTT
16	TRBJ1-1	TRBV4-1	many	TRBD1	CASSQEGTGRGTEAFF	TGCGCCAGCAGCCAAGAAGGGACAGGGCGGGGGACTGAAGCTTTCTTT
18	TRBJ2-5	TRBV6-2/TRBV6-3	many	NA	CASSYDPSHGTWRETQYF	TGTGCCAGCAGTTATGACCCATCCCACGGGACATGGCGAGAGACCCAGTACTTC
15	TRBJ2-5	TRBV6-6	many	TRBD2	CASRLAGVTGETQYF	TGTGCCAGCAGACTAGCGGGGGTCACGGGGGAGACCCAGTACTTC
13	TRBJ2-2	TRBV20-1	many	NA	CSARVPGPGELFF	TGCAGTGCTAGAGTCCCAGGGCCCGGGGAGCTGTTTTTT
17	TRBJ2-3	TRBV9	many	TRBD2	CASSVGLAVPSTDTQYF	TGTGCCAGCAGCGTAGGGCTAGCGGTGCCTAGCACAGATACGCAGTATTTT
18	TRBJ2-7	TRBV4-1	many	NA	CASSRQGPPVLSDYEQYF	TGCGCCAGCAGCCGGCAGGGCCCTCCAGTACTTTCTGACTACGAGCAGTACTTC
14	TRBJ2-1	TRBV3-1	many	NA	CASSQEASGEKQFF	TGTGCCAGCAGCCAAGAAGCTTCAGGTGAAAAGCAGTTCTTC
19	TRBJ2-1	TRBV11-1	many	NA	CASSPPGGEDRRSYNEQFF	TGTGCCAGCAGCCCACCTGGGGGAGAAGACCGAAGATCCTACAATGAGCAGTTCTTC
13	TRBJ2-1	TRBV7-9	many	TRBD2	CASSRLALNEQFF	TGTGCCAGCAGCAGACTAGCGCTGAATGAGCAGTTCTTC
14	TRBJ1-4	TRBV27	many	NA	CASSDTVMNEKLFF	TGTGCCAGCAGTGACACAGTGATGAATGAAAAACTGTTTTTT